The 13 T cell receptor beta chains listed next were all sequenced from one sample in a study of shared T cell receptors in the human thymus. The assay was immunoSEQ multiplex PCR, and TCRdb's table has in-frame clones only and misses some. The data contain hundreds of thousands of clones, approximately 87% of them singletons. The sample also formed part of further work on human thymus T cells.

The sample consisted of thymocytes. The receptors here all came from a boy in the first two years of life with a congenital heart defect.

The gene calls are TRBV28 and TRBJ2-7; perhaps TRBD2 as D (5 bases). Germline CDR1 MDHEN, CDR2 SYDVKM. The CDR3 contains 15 residues. With 8 bases removed from V and 3 bases from J, the gap between germline ends came to 20 bases. The CDR3 sequence: CASLSRAGAGYEQYF. DNA for the CDR3: TGTGCCAGCCTGTCGCGGGCGGGTGCGGGCTACGAGCAGTACTTC.

This clone was seen a handful of times. The chain recombines TRBV5-1 with TRBJ1-6; D is perhaps TRBD1 (5 bases). CDR1 SGHRS and CDR2 YFSETQ come from the germline V gene. The CDR3 loop spans 14 amino acids. V was clipped by 5 bases and J by 9 bases, with 15 bases between them. The CDR3 sequence: CASRRQFWSSPLHF. CDR3 coding DNA: TGCGCCAGCAGGAGACAGTTCTGGAGTTCACCCCTCCACTTT.

The chain couples TRBV28 to TRBJ2-7; 7 bases match TRBD1. This CDR3 spans 18 amino acids. V lost 1 base, J lost 2 bases, and 14 bases stayed unmatched. Germline V gene sequence: CDR1 MDHEN, CDR2 SYDVKM. CDR3 sequence reads: CASSLSGFLQGFAYEQYF. In DNA form, the CDR3 reads TGTGCCAGCAGTTTATCTGGCTTCTTACAGGGGTTCGCCTACGAGCAGTACTTC.

The chain links TRBV4-1 to TRBJ1-1; possible D gene TRBD1, 5 bases. CDR3 size: 13 residues. Trimming pared 1 base from V and 5 bases from J, leaving 8 bases between. In germline, CDR1 is MGHRA, CDR2 YSYEKL. The CDR3 nucleotides are TGCGCCAGCAGCCAAGTGGGGGGAACTGAAGCTTTCTTT. It yields the protein CASSQVGGTEAFF.

The rearrangement uses TRBV14 and TRBJ2-3; possible D gene TRBD2, 5 bases. CDR1 is SGHDN and CDR2 is FVKESK in the germline V gene. V was shortened by 0 bases and J by 2 bases, with 12 bases between the two germline ends. CDR3 length equals 16 residues. DNA for the CDR3: TGTGCCAGCAGCCAAGACGGGAAGGAGTCCACAGATACGCAGTATTTT. The encoded protein is CASSQDGKESTDTQYF.

The DNA for the CDR3 is TGTGCCAGCAGTTCTCAGGGGGCTGGACATGAAGCTTTCTTT. Its protein is CASSSQGAGHEAFF. The chain joins TRBV27 to TRBJ1-1; 8 nucleotides line up with TRBD1. CDR1 is MNHEY, CDR2 SMNVEV, per germline (reference sequence). J lost 7 bases, V lost 4 bases, and 8 bases had no gene match. The CDR3 is 14 residues long.

The chain has TRBV11-2 and TRBJ1-1, with 8 bases aligning to TRBD1. The CDR3 has 16 amino acids. V shed 2 bases, J shed 10 bases, and the junction held 15 bases outside the gene matches. CDR1 is SGHAT, CDR2 FQNNGV, per germline. This CDR3 reads CASSLFPPDRVLGAFF. The CDR3 DNA reads TGTGCCAGCAGCTTATTCCCCCCGGACAGGGTCCTTGGAGCTTTCTTT.

The chain joins TRBV9 to TRBJ1-5; tentative D call: TRBD1 (5 bases). V was pared by 5 bases and J by 3 bases, with 15 bases between. This CDR3 has 15 amino acids. Germline-derived CDR1 and CDR2 are SGDLS and YYNGEE. CDR3 DNA sequence: TGTGCCAGCAGAGGGGCAGGCTGGAACAATCAGCCCCAGCATTTT. This encodes CASRGAGWNNQPQHF.

With respect to this clone: The same CDR3 arises from other DNA sequences in this sample as well. The chain couples TRBV5-1 to TRBJ1-6; 11 bases fit TRBD1. Germline trimming cut 1 base from V and 1 base from J; bases unmatched to any gene: 7. The CDR3 runs 19 residues. Germline V gives CDR1 SGHRS, CDR2 YFSETQ. The CDR3 region is CASSLRGQGARSYNSPLHF. DNA for the CDR3: TGCGCCAGCAGCTTGAGAGGACAGGGGGCTAGGTCCTATAATTCACCCCTCCACTTT.

The table lists this clone with a few counts. The V gene is TRBV28, the J gene TRBJ2-7, with a possible D match to TRBD1 (5 bases). The germline V gene has CDR1 MDHEN and CDR2 SYDVKM. The V end was cut by 4 bases, the J end by 2 bases, with 15 bases between. CDR3 length: 15 residues. Here the CDR3 reads CASSSRVPKTYEQYF. The CDR3, as DNA: TGTGCCAGCAGTTCCAGGGTTCCTAAGACCTACGAGCAGTACTTC.

The genes are TRBV9 and TRBJ1-2; D is undetermined. Germline lookup yields CDR1 SGDLS and CDR2 YYNGEE. V shed 0 bases and J shed 5 bases, with 8 bases lying between them. The CDR3 covers 13 residues. As DNA, the CDR3 is TGTGCCAGCAGCGTAGCTGTCAGTTATGGCTACACCTTC. Translation gives CASSVAVSYGYTF.

This clone was seen only a few times. The genes are TRBV18 and TRBJ2-5; 8 bases match TRBD2. J was trimmed by 5 bases and V by 3 bases; bases with no gene match: 11. The CDR3 loop spans 16 amino acids. CDR1 is KGHSH, CDR2 LQKENI, per germline. This chain's CDR3 is CASSPDLAGPKETQYF. The CDR3, as DNA: TGTGCCAGCTCACCTGACCTAGCGGGCCCCAAGGAGACCCAGTACTTC.

The genes are TRBV2 and TRBJ1-4, with 8 bases identical to TRBD1. J gave up 8 bases and V 7 bases, and 3 bases lay outside the gene matches. The CDR3 has 12 residues. Germline V gene lookup returns CDR1 SNHLY and CDR2 FYNNEI. The CDR3 nucleotides are TGTGCCAGCACCGACAGGGGAGAAAAACTGTTTTTT. Translated, it gives CASTDRGEKLFF.